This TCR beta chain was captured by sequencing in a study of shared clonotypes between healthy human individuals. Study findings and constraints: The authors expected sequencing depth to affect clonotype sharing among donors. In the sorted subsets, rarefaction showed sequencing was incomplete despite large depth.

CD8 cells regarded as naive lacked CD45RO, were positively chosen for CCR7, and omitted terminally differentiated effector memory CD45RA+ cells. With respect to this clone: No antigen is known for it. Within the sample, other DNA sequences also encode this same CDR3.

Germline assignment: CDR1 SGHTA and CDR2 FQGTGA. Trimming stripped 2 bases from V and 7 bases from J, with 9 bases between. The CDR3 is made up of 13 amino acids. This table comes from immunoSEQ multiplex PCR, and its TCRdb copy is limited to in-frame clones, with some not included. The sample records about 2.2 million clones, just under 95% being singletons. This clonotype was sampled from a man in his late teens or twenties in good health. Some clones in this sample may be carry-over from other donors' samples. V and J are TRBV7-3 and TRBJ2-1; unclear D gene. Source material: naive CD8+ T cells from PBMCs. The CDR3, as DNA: TGTGCCAGCAGCTTAGGTGGTGCGAATGAGCAGTTCTTC. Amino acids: CASSLGGANEQFF.